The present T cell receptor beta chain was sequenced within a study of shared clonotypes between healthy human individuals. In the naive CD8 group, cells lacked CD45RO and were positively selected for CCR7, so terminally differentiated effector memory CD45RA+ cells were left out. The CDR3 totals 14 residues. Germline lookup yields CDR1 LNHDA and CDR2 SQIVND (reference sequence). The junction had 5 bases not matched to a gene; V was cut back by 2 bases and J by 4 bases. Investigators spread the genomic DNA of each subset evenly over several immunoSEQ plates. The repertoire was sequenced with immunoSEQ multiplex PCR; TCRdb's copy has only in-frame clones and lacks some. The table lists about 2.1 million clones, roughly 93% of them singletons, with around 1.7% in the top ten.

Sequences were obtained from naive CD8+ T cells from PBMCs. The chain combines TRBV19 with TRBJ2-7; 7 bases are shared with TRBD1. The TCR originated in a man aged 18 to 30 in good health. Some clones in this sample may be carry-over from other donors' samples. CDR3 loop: CASSIKGQTYEQYF. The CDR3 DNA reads TGTGCCAGTAGTATAAAGGGACAGACATACGAGCAGTACTTC. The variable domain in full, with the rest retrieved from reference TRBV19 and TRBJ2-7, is DGGITQSPKYLFRKEGQNVTLSCEQNLNHDAMYWYRQDPGQGLRLIYYSQIVNDFQKGDIAEGYSVSREKKESFPLTVTSAQKNPTAFYLCASSIKGQTYEQYFGPGTRLTVT.